Below are 2 T cell receptor beta chains sequenced from a single sample in a study of CD8+CD57+ T cells in acquired aplastic anemia. The template used for profiling TCR beta VDJ and CDR3 was genomic DNA. TCRdb processed the reads anew with MiXCR; each CDR3 protein has one entry. The table has about 190,000 distinct CDR3 sequences, roughly half seen once. The specimen sequenced was sorted CD4+, CD8+, or CD8+CD57+ T cells (not recorded which) from PBMCs. The receptors shown here come from a human donor in good health, serving as a control.

This clonotype was picked up many times. The rearrangement links TRBV20-1 to TRBJ1-4, with TRBD1 identical over 9 bases. V lost 7 bases and J lost 5; bases outside the gene matches: 5. CDR1 and CDR2 from the germline V gene are DFQATT and SNEGSKA (reference sequence). The CDR3 totals 13 residues. The CDR3 reads CSGLGTGNEKLFF. The CDR3 DNA follows: TGCAGTGGGCTCGGGACAGGGAATGAAAAACTGTTTTTT.

This clonotype was recorded at least ten times. The chain has TRBV5-1 and TRBJ2-5; the D gene is possibly TRBD1 (6 bases). The CDR3 loop spans 15 amino acids. V lost 4 bases and J lost 5, with 18 bases in between. Germline V gene data show CDR1 as SGHRS and CDR2 as YFSETQ. CDR3 sequence reads: CASSPNRDIMETQYF. The CDR3 DNA reads TGCGCCAGCAGCCCGAATCGGGACATCATGGAGACCCAGTACTTC.